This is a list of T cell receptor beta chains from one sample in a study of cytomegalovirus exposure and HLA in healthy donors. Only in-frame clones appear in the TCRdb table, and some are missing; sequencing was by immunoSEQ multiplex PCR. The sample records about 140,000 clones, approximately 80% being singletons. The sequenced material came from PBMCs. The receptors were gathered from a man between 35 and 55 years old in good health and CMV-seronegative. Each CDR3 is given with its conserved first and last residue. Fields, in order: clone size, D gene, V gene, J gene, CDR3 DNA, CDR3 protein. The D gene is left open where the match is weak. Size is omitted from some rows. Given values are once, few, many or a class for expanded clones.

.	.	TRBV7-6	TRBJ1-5	TGTGCCAGCAGCTTAGTTGAGGGAACCCAGCCCCAGCATTTT	CASSLVEGTQPQHF
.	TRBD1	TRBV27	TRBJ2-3	TGTGCCAGCAGGGGGGGACAGGGCCCCACAGATACGCAGTATTTT	CASRGGQGPTDTQYF
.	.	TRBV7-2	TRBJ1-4	TGTGCCAGCAGCTTGACAGACCGCAAACTGTTTTTT	CASSLTDRKLFF
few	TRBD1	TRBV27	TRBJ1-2	TGTGCCAGCAGTTTTTGGGGTAGGGGGACAGGGGCCCGCGGGGGCTATGGCTACACCTTC	CASSFWGRGTGARGGYGYTF
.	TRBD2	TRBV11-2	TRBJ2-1	TGTGCCAGCAGCTTATGGCAGCGGGGGGCATACAATGAGCAGTTCTTC	CASSLWQRGAYNEQFF
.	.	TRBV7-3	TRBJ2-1	TGTGCCAGCAGCTTATTAATGGGTCAGGAAAACAATGAGCAGTTCTTC	CASSLLMGQENNEQFF
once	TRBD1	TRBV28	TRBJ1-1	TGTGCCAGCAGGACGACAGGGCGGACTGAAGCTTTCTTT	CASRTTGRTEAFF
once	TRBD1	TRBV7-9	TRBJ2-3	TGTGCCAGCAGTATCGGGGACAGGGGGCAAGATACGCAGTATTTT	CASSIGDRGQDTQYF
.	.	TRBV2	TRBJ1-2	TGTGCCATTGGGACAAAATCTAACTATGGCTACACCTTC	CAIGTKSNYGYTF
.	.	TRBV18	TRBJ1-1	TGTGCCAGCTCACCATCTTATACGGACGGGATGGGGAACACTGAAGCTTTCTTT	CASSPSYTDGMGNTEAFF
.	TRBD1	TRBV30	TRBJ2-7	TGTGCCTGGAGCCCACCCAACCGTGGACAGGGGCAGCACGAGCAGTACTTC	CAWSPPNRGQGQHEQYF
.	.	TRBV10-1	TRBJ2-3	TGCGCCAGCAGTGAAGGAGGGGTCGGTGATACGCAGTATTTT	CASSEGGVGDTQYF
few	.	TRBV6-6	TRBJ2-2	TGTGCCAGCAACCTAGGGGCAGGGGTATACGGGGAGCTGTTTTTT	CASNLGAGVYGELFF